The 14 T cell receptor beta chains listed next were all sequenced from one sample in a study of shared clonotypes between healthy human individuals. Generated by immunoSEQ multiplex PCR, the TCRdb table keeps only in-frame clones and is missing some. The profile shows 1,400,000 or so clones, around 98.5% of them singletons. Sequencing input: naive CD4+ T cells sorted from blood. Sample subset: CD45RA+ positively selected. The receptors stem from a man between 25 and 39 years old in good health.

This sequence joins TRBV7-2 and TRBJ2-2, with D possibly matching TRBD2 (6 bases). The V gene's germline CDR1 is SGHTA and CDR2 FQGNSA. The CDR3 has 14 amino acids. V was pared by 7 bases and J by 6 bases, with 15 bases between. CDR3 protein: CASILVSGAGELFF. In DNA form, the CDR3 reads TGTGCCAGCATCCTCGTGTCGGGGGCCGGGGAGCTGTTTTTT.

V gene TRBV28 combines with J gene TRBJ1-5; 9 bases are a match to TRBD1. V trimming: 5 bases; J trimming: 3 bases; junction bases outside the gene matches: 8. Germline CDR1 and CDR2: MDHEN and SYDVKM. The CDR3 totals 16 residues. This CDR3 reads CASSPPGQGFNQPQHF. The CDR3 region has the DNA TGTGCCAGCAGTCCTCCGGGACAGGGCTTCAATCAGCCCCAGCATTTT.

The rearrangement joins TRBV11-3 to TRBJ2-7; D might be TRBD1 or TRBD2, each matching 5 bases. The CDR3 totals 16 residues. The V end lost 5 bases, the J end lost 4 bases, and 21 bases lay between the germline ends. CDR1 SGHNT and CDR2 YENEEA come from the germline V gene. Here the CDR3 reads CASSPSGTSGRYEQYF. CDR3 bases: TGTGCCAGCAGCCCCTCAGGGACCTCAGGGCGGTACGAGCAGTACTTC.

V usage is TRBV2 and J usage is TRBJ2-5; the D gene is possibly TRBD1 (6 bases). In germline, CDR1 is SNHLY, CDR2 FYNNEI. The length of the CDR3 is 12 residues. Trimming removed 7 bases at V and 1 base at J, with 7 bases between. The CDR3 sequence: CASIRGQETQYF. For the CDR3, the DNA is TGTGCCAGCATCAGGGGCCAAGAGACCCAGTACTTC. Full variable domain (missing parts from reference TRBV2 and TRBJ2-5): EPEVTQTPSHQVTQMGQEVILRCVPISNHLYFYWYRQILGQKVEFLVSFYNNEISEKSEIFDDQFSVERPDGSNFTLKIRSTKLEDSAMYFCASIRGQETQYFGPGTRLLVL.

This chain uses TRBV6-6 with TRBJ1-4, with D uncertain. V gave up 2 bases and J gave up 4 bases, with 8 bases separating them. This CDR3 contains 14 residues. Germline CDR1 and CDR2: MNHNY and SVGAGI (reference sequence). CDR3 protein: CASSYRQSNEKLFF. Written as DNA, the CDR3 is TGTGCCAGCAGTTACCGGCAGAGTAATGAAAAACTGTTTTTT.

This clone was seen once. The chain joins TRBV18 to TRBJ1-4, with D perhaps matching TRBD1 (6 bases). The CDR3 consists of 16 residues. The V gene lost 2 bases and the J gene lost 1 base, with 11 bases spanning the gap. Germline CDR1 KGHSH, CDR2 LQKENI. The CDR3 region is CASSPTGAGTNEKLFF. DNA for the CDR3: TGTGCCAGCTCACCAACGGGGGCCGGAACTAATGAAAAACTGTTTTTT.

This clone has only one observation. The CDR3 region is CASSPAELGASTDTQYF. CDR3 DNA sequence: TGTGCCAGCTCACCAGCAGAACTAGGGGCGTCGACAGATACGCAGTATTTT. V gene TRBV18 combines with J gene TRBJ2-3; the D call may be TRBD1 or TRBD2 (5 bases each). This CDR3 has 17 residues. CDR1 is KGHSH, CDR2 LQKENI, per germline. Trimming removed 2 bases from V and 3 bases from J, with 18 bases in between. The variable domain in full, completed from reference TRBV18 and TRBJ2-3, reads NAGVMQNPRHLVRRRGQEARLRCSPMKGHSHVYWYRQLPEEGLKFMVYLQKENIIDESGMPKERFSAEFPKEGPSILRIQQVVRGDSAAYFCASSPAELGASTDTQYFGPGTRLTVL.

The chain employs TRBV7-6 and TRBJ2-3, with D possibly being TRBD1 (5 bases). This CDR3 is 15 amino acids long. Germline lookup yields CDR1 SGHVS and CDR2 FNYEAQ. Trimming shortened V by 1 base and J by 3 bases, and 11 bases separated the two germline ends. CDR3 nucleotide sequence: TGTGCCAGCAGCTTAGGTTTAGGGGAAACAGATACGCAGTATTTT. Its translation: CASSLGLGETDTQYF.

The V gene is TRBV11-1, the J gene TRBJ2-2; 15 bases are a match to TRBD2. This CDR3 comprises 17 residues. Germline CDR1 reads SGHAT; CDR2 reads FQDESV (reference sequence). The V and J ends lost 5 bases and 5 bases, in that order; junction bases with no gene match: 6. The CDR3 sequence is CASSRTGTSGRTGELFF. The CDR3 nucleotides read TGTGCCAGCAGCCGAACCGGGACTAGCGGGAGGACCGGGGAGCTGTTTTTT.

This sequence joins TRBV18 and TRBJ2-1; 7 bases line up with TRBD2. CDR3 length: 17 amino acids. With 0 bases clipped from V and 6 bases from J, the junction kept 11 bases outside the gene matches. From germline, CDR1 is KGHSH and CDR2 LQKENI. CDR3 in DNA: TGTGCCAGCTCACCACCGGGGTCTATAGCGGGCCGCAATGAGCAGTTCTTC. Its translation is CASSPPGSIAGRNEQFF.

The CDR3 DNA follows: TGTGCCAGCAGCTTAATTACAGACGTTCGGTATGGCTACACCTTC. Protein: CASSLITDVRYGYTF. This rearrangement joins TRBV7-9 to TRBJ1-2, with no clear D. The CDR3 length is 15 residues. Germline lookup yields CDR1 SEHNR and CDR2 FQNEAQ (reference sequence). V was shortened by 2 bases and J by 5 bases, with 15 bases between the two germline ends.

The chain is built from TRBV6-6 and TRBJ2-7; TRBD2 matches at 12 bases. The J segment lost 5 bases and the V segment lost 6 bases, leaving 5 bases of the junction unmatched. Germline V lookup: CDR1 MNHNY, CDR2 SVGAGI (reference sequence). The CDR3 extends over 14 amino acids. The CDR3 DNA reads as TGTGCCAGCAGCTCGACTAGCGGGAGTGACGAGCAGTACTTC. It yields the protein CASSSTSGSDEQYF.

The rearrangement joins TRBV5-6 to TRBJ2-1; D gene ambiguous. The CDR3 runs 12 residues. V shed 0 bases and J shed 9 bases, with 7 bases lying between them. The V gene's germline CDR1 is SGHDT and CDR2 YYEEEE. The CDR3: CASSLGVGEQFF. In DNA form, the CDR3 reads TGTGCCAGCAGCTTGGGAGTTGGTGAGCAGTTCTTC.

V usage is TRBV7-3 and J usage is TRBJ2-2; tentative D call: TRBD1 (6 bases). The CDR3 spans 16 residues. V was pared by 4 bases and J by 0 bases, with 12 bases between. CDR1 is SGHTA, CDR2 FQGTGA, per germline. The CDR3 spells CASSSGAPANTGELFF. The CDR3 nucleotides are TGTGCCAGCAGCTCAGGGGCCCCCGCGAACACCGGGGAGCTGTTTTTT.